Shown below are 14 T cell receptor beta chains from a single sample sequenced in a study of low-dose radiotherapy and immunotherapy resistance in tumors. The time point: before trial treatment. Covering alpha and beta chains, TRAV- and TRBV-specific primers were used for the first-strand cDNA. TCRs underwent roughly 20 PCR cycles of amplification with a constant-region primer and V-primer adapter. Each CDR3 protein is one row after TCRdb ran MiXCR on the reads. The top ten hold around 0.97% of the sample, which has about 89,000 distinct CDR3 sequences, around 9.2% seen once. Sequences were derived from PBMCs, sampled before treatment. The receptors derive from a male donor with prostate cancer.

This clonotype was detected many times. V usage is TRBV11-2 and J usage is TRBJ2-7; the D gene is possibly TRBD2 (5 bases). This CDR3 has 12 amino acids. The germline V and J ends were trimmed by 5 bases and 5 bases, with 10 bases remaining between them. The V gene's germline CDR1 is SGHAT and CDR2 FQNNGV. DNA for the CDR3: TGTGCCAGCAGCCCCACCGGGGACGAGCAGTACTTC. Translated: CASSPTGDEQYF.

This clonotype was observed many times. The chain joins TRBV28 to TRBJ2-7; no clear D gene. This CDR3 contains 14 residues. CDR1 and CDR2 from the germline V gene are MDHEN and SYDVKM. Between the trimmed V and J ends, which lost 0 bases and 1 base, there was a span of 7 bases. CDR3 nucleotide sequence: TGTGCCAGCAGTTTATGGGACGGTTCCTACGAGCAGTACTTC. This encodes CASSLWDGSYEQYF.

Points on this clonotype: The junction differs from germline at one of its ends, possibly a read error. Here the CDR3 DNA reads TGCGCCAGCAGCTTGGACGGGACGGGCTACGAGCAGTACTTC. The encoded protein is CASSLDGTGYEQYF. The chain uses TRBV11-1 and TRBJ2-7; either TRBD1 or TRBD2 may supply D (5 bases each). The germline V gene encodes CDR1 SGHAT and CDR2 FQDESV (reference sequence). The CDR3 is 14 amino acids.

Here the CDR3 reads CARGRRRYEQYF. The DNA for the CDR3 is TGTGCCCGCGGACGACGGAGATACGAGCAGTACTTC. This sequence joins TRBV5-6 and TRBJ2-7; no reliable D call. V gave up 10 bases and J gave up 4 bases, with 15 bases separating them. The germline CDR1 and CDR2 sequences are SGHDT and YYEEEE. CDR3 length: 12 amino acids.

Ten or more counts support this clonotype. The V gene is TRBV10-3, the J gene TRBJ1-2; no definite D call. V was pared by 0 bases and J by 1 base, with 6 bases between. This CDR3 has 14 amino acids. Germline V lookup: CDR1 ENHRY, CDR2 SYGVKD. CDR3 region: CAISESAVNYGYTF. The CDR3, as DNA: TGTGCCATCAGTGAGTCAGCGGTTAACTATGGCTACACCTTC.

This clonotype was seen many times. The chain is built from TRBV10-3 and TRBJ1-1, with unresolved D. Germline V CDR1 and CDR2: ENHRY, SYGVKD. V lost 5 bases and J lost 5, with 15 bases in between. CDR3 size: 14 residues. CDR3 in amino acids: CAISTTGFDTEAFF. The CDR3 nucleotides are TGTGCCATCAGTACCACGGGGTTCGATACTGAAGCTTTCTTT.

This clonotype was seen ten or more times. V gene TRBV24-1 combines with J gene TRBJ2-5; tentatively, D is TRBD1 (5 bases). V was shortened by 5 bases and J by 5 bases, with 11 bases between the two germline ends. The germline CDR1 and CDR2 sequences are KGHDR and SFDVKD. This CDR3 region has 13 residues. CDR3 DNA: TGTGCCACCAGTGGGGTCCAGGGCGAGACCCAGTACTTC. It codes for CATSGVQGETQYF.

The sample holds many counts of this clonotype. The rearrangement links TRBV20-1 to TRBJ2-2; 9 bases agree with TRBD1. Germline-derived CDR1 and CDR2 are DFQATT and SNEGSKA (reference sequence). The CDR3 totals 16 residues. After removal of 6 bases from V and 4 bases from J, the junction contained 12 bases not matched to a gene. CDR3 sequence reads: CSATDTGGAPTGELFF. As DNA, the CDR3 is TGCAGTGCCACCGATACAGGGGGCGCCCCCACCGGGGAGCTGTTTTTT.

This clonotype appeared many times. The chain recombines TRBV5-4 with TRBJ2-1; no clear D gene. Germline-derived CDR1 and CDR2 are SGHNT and YYREEE (reference sequence). V was shortened by 2 bases and J by 0 bases, with 6 bases between the two germline ends. This CDR3 is 14 amino acids long. The CDR3 coding sequence is TGTGCCAGCAGCTTCTCGAGCTCCTACAATGAGCAGTTCTTC. It codes for CASSFSSSYNEQFF.

This clonotype was recorded at least ten times. This chain joins TRBV20-1 and TRBJ2-3; the match to TRBD2 covers 9 bases. CDR3 length equals 18 residues. With 4 bases clipped from V and 2 bases from J, the junction kept 16 bases outside the gene matches. The germline V gene has CDR1 DFQATT and CDR2 SNEGSKA (reference sequence). This chain's CDR3 is CSATTGLAGPLSTDTQYF. CDR3 DNA sequence: TGCAGTGCTACCACGGGGCTAGCGGGACCTTTATCCACAGATACGCAGTATTTT.

This clonotype was found many times. V usage is TRBV20-1 and J usage is TRBJ2-1, with D possibly called TRBD1 or TRBD2 (5 bases each). Deletions cut 3 bases from V and 4 bases from J, with 10 bases between. Germline V CDR1 and CDR2: DFQATT, SNEGSKA (reference sequence). The CDR3 sequence is 13 residues long. Written as DNA, the CDR3 is TGCAGTGCTAGTACGGGGCCATACAATGAGCAGTTCTTC. Translated: CSASTGPYNEQFF.

This clonotype was detected many times. The genes are TRBV29-1 and TRBJ2-2, with 8 bases lining up with TRBD1. This CDR3 region has 16 residues. The V and J ends lost 0 bases and 4 bases, in that order; junction bases with no gene match: 7. Germline CDR1 and CDR2: SQVTM and ANQGSEA. The CDR3 DNA reads TGCAGCGTTGAAGATCAATTACAGGGGGTCACCGGGGAGCTGTTTTTT. Translating gives CSVEDQLQGVTGELFF.

This clonotype was seen at least ten times. The chain couples TRBV6-2 or TRBV6-3 to TRBJ2-7, with D tentatively TRBD2 (8 bases). The CDR3 is 15 residues long. Trimming cost V 7 bases and J 0 bases, with 16 bases left between them. Germline-derived CDR1 and CDR2 are MNHEY and SVGEGT. This CDR3 is CASTPGGTSSYEQYF. DNA for the CDR3: TGTGCCAGCACCCCAGGGGGGACTAGCTCCTACGAGCAGTACTTC.

This clonotype came up a few times. A read error likely explains this, since a far larger clone differs by one base. The chain employs TRBV5-3 and TRBJ2-7; no reliable D call. TRBV5-3 is classed as an ORF, of uncertain function. CDR3 length equals 12 residues. CDR3 protein: CTSSPEASEQYF. CDR3 DNA: TGTACCAGCAGCCCCGAGGCTTCCGAGCAGTACTTC.